The 20 T cell receptor beta chains below come from one sample, sequenced in a study of cytomegalovirus exposure and HLA in healthy donors. 60 Vbeta and 13 Jbeta primers were used in PCR. Repertoires were generated with immunoSEQ multiplex PCR, while TCRdb's copy carries only in-frame clones and drops some. The sample holds 95,000 to 150,000 clones, approximately 83% seen once. The sequenced material came from PBMCs. Receptors were obtained from a woman between 40 and 55 years old in good health and CMV-seropositive.

The chain carries TRBV11-3 and TRBJ1-2; 10 bases are a match to TRBD1. Per the germline V gene, CDR1 is SGHNT and CDR2 is YENEEA. After removal of 5 bases from V and 8 bases from J, the junction contained 11 bases not matched to a gene. This CDR3 has 15 residues. The CDR3 loop is CASSPGDRGHRGYTF. Here the CDR3 DNA reads TGTGCCAGCAGCCCAGGGGACAGGGGACATCGCGGCTACACCTTC. Full variable domain (outside the CDR3, taken from reference TRBV11-3 and TRBJ1-2): EAGVVQSPRYKIIEKKQPVAFWCNPISGHNTLYWYLQNLGQGPELLIRYENEEAVDDSQLPKDRFSAERLKGVDSTLKIQPAELGDSAVYLCASSPGDRGHRGYTFGSGTRLTVV.

The chain is built from TRBV28 and TRBJ2-1; D perhaps matches TRBD2 (5 bases). Trimming left V 5 bases short and J 0 bases short, with 14 bases between. The CDR3 length is 16 residues. Germline V gene data show CDR1 as MDHEN and CDR2 as SYDVKM. CDR3 sequence: CASSPVRRLSYNEQFF. DNA for the CDR3: TGTGCCAGCAGTCCTGTACGGAGGCTCTCCTACAATGAGCAGTTCTTC.

This clone was counted between two and nine times. J is TRBJ2-2 and V is TRBV5-1; perhaps TRBD2 as D (6 bases). CDR1 is SGHRS, CDR2 YFSETQ, per germline. The CDR3 length is 14 residues. V was clipped by 3 bases and J by 4 bases, with 10 bases between them. The CDR3 bases are TGCGCCAGCAGCTCCGGGACTCGCACCGGGGAGCTGTTTTTT. Translating it yields CASSSGTRTGELFF.

The chain is built from TRBV5-6 and TRBJ2-7; D call uncertain. In germline, CDR1 is SGHDT, CDR2 YYEEEE. V was trimmed by 2 bases and J by 5 bases, leaving 11 bases between them. The CDR3 loop spans 13 amino acids. The CDR3 sequence: CASSFWARDEQYF. For the CDR3, the DNA is TGTGCCAGCAGCTTCTGGGCCCGAGACGAGCAGTACTTC.

V usage is TRBV7-2 and J usage is TRBJ1-1, with unresolved D. Germline loops: CDR1 SGHTA, CDR2 FQGNSA. The CDR3 has 12 residues. V lost 4 bases to trimming and J lost 8 bases, with 11 bases between them. CDR3 sequence: CASSSDIREAFF. The CDR3 nucleotides are TGTGCCAGCAGCTCCGACATAAGAGAAGCTTTCTTT.

CDR3 DNA sequence: TGTGCCAGCAGCCCAGGGGTTAGGGGAAACACCATATATTTT. Translating it yields CASSPGVRGNTIYF. This chain links TRBV6-1 with TRBJ1-3, with a weak D call TRBD1 (6 bases). Germline V CDR1 and CDR2: MNHNS, SASEGT. Trimming stripped 6 bases from V and 4 bases from J, with 13 bases between. This CDR3 has 14 amino acids.

The genes are TRBV5-8 and TRBJ1-1; D not resolved. Per the germline V gene, CDR1 is SGHTS and CDR2 is YDEGEE. Trimming cost V 1 base and J 1 base, with 8 bases left between them. The CDR3 has 14 residues. CDR3 DNA: TGTGCCAGCAGCTTGTATCGGGAGAACACTGAAGCTTTCTTT. This sequence encodes CASSLYRENTEAFF. Looking up the rest from reference TRBV5-8 and TRBJ1-1 gives the full variable domain: EAGVTQSPTHLIKTRGQQATLRCSPISGHTSVYWYQQALGLGLQFLLWYDEGEERNRGNFPPRFSGRQFPNYSSELNVNALELEDSALYLCASSLYRENTEAFFGQGTRLTVV.

This clone was counted a single time. V gene TRBV21-1 combines with J gene TRBJ1-5. TRBV21-1 is labeled a pseudogene. The CDR3 contains 18 residues. The CDR3 here is CASSKIYVANLSNQPQHF. In DNA, the CDR3 is TGTGCCAGCAGCAAAATTTACGTCGCGAATCTTAGCAATCAGCCCCAGCATTTT.

V and J are TRBV28 and TRBJ1-4; TRBD1 is a possible D gene (5 bases). The CDR3 loop spans 15 amino acids. Germline lookup yields CDR1 MDHEN and CDR2 SYDVKM. Trimming removed 4 bases from V and 3 bases from J, with 12 bases in between. The CDR3 DNA reads as TGTGCCAGCAGTTCATACGGGGGAGCTAATGAAAAACTGTTTTTT. It translates to CASSSYGGANEKLFF.

V usage is TRBV2 and J usage is TRBJ1-1; D remains ambiguous. Trimming left V 6 bases short and J 0 bases short, with 8 bases between. Germline V gene data show CDR1 as SNHLY and CDR2 as FYNNEI. CDR3 length: 13 residues. CDR3 DNA sequence: TGTGCCAGCAGGGTGGAGGTGAACACTGAAGCTTTCTTT. Protein: CASRVEVNTEAFF.

The table lists this clone with a count of one. V usage is TRBV19 and J usage is TRBJ2-3; 10 positions agree with TRBD2. The V gene's germline CDR1 is LNHDA and CDR2 SQIVND (reference sequence). The CDR3 runs to 16 residues. The ends lost 6 bases at V and 2 bases at J; junction bases unmatched: 8. This CDR3 is CASSLRTSGFTDTQYF. DNA for the CDR3: TGTGCCAGTAGCTTGAGGACTAGCGGTTTCACAGATACGCAGTATTTT.

CDR3 sequence: CSVEGLLDRGRTGELFF. DNA of the CDR3: TGCAGCGTTGAAGGACTGTTAGACAGGGGGCGCACCGGGGAGCTGTTTTTT. J is TRBJ2-2 and V is TRBV29-1; 10 bases agree with TRBD1. CDR3 length: 17 residues. Germline CDR1 reads SQVTM; CDR2 reads ANQGSEA. V was pared by 1 base and J by 4 bases, with 9 bases of the junction left unmatched.

The chain links TRBV6-5 to TRBJ1-3; D unclear. V was clipped by 6 bases and J by 7 bases, with 16 bases between them. The germline CDR1 and CDR2 sequences are MNHEY and SVGAGI. CDR3 length equals 14 residues. In nucleotides, the CDR3 is TGTGCCAGCAGGAGCACCCGCTCCCGGAACACCATATATTTT. Translating it yields CASRSTRSRNTIYF.

This chain links TRBV9 with TRBJ2-1; maybe TRBD1 (6 bases). This CDR3 has 14 residues. In germline, CDR1 is SGDLS, CDR2 YYNGEE. V was clipped by 3 bases and J by 7 bases, with 14 bases between them. CDR3 DNA: TGTGCCAGCAGCGGGGGCCCGCAGGGGAATGAGCAGTTCTTC. Its translation is CASSGGPQGNEQFF.

V gene TRBV4-3 combines with J gene TRBJ2-3, with a weak D call TRBD2 (6 bases). This CDR3 contains 15 residues. Germline lookup yields CDR1 LGHNA and CDR2 YSLEER. The V gene lost 2 bases and the J gene lost 4 bases, with 13 bases spanning the gap. As DNA, the CDR3 is TGCGCCAGCAGCCAAACCCCGCTAGCGCCAGATACGCAGTATTTT. This sequence encodes CASSQTPLAPDTQYF.

The chain couples TRBV7-9 to TRBJ1-2; a weak D match, TRBD1 (5 bases). The CDR3 length is 15 residues. The ends were cut back, 3 bases at V and 1 base at J, with 12 bases in the middle. CDR1 SEHNR and CDR2 FQNEAQ come from the germline V gene (reference sequence). The CDR3 coding sequence is TGTGCCAGCAGCTTGGGTCAGGGTAGTAACTATGGCTACACCTTC. Translated, it gives CASSLGQGSNYGYTF.

The V call is TRBV15, the J call TRBJ2-2, with 7 bases identical to TRBD1. The germline CDR1 and CDR2 sequences are LNHNV and YYDKDF (reference sequence). J lost 3 bases, V lost 0 bases, and 4 bases had no gene match. CDR3 length: 16 amino acids. The chain's CDR3 is CATSREGTDYTGELFF. The CDR3 DNA is TGTGCCACCAGCAGAGAGGGGACAGATTACACCGGGGAGCTGTTTTTT.

The chain uses TRBV7-6 and TRBJ2-7; 9 bases map to TRBD1. The CDR3 has 15 residues. V shed 6 bases and J 6 bases; nucleotides not matched to a gene: 12. Germline V gene data show CDR1 as SGHVS and CDR2 as FNYEAQ. The CDR3 DNA sequence: TGTGCCAGCAGTCTAAGGAGGGGACAGGGATTCGAGCAGTACTTC. Residues: CASSLRRGQGFEQYF.

This clone was observed a handful of times. The chain uses TRBV15 and TRBJ2-7; 9 bases agree with TRBD2. V was clipped by 4 bases and J by 4 bases; unmatched bases: 8. Germline loops: CDR1 LNHNV, CDR2 YYDKDF (reference sequence). The CDR3 is made up of 15 amino acids. The CDR3, as DNA: TGTGCCACCAGCAAGTTACTAGCGGGTGGATACGAGCAGTACTTC. It yields the protein CATSKLLAGGYEQYF.

The V call is TRBV5-1, the J call TRBJ1-1, with 8 bases that match TRBD1. The CDR3 is 14 amino acids. From germline, CDR1 is SGHRS and CDR2 YFSETQ. V dropped 2 bases and J dropped 1; count of bases not matched to a gene: 1. The CDR3 sequence: CASSFGTGNTEAFF. In DNA, the CDR3 is TGCGCCAGCAGCTTTGGGACAGGGAACACTGAAGCTTTCTTT.